The 25 T cell receptor beta chains in this list originate from one sample, sequenced in a study of T cell changes during pregnancy in multiple sclerosis. Using immunoSEQ multiplex PCR, the repertoire was profiled, and TCRdb retains in-frame clones only, with some absent. The table includes about 80,000 clones, about 91% detected once. The sequenced sample was peripheral blood, obtained before pregnancy. These receptors all come from a female donor with multiple sclerosis, enrolled in a pregnancy study.

The chain recombines TRBV28 with TRBJ2-1, with TRBD2 as a possible D gene (8 bases). Per the germline V gene, CDR1 is MDHEN and CDR2 is SYDVKM. The ends were cut back, 5 bases at V and 6 bases at J, with 17 bases in the middle. The CDR3 loop spans 15 amino acids. Written as DNA, the CDR3 is TGTGCCAGCAGTCTTACAGGGGCGGGGGGCAATGAGCAGTTCTTC. Residues: CASSLTGAGGNEQFF.

This clone occurred once. The V and J genes are TRBV19 and TRBJ1-1; D unclear. The ends were cut back, 7 bases at V and 5 bases at J, with 14 bases in the middle. The CDR3 runs 13 residues. In germline, CDR1 is LNHDA, CDR2 SQIVND (reference sequence). The CDR3 here is CASTTSRGTEAFF. In nucleotides, the CDR3 is TGTGCCAGTACCACATCACGGGGAACTGAAGCTTTCTTT.

This chain connects TRBV2 to TRBJ1-2; 8 positions match TRBD1. The CDR3 spans 19 residues. V lost 1 base and J lost 0; bases outside the gene matches: 13. The germline CDR1 and CDR2 sequences are SNHLY and FYNNEI. CDR3 DNA sequence: TGTGCCAGCAGTGAAGGGGGGCACAGGGGGGGAGGCCCTAACTATGGCTACACCTTC. Translated: CASSEGGHRGGGPNYGYTF.

The DNA of the CDR3 is TGTGCCAGCAGCGCGTACACAGGGGGCTTCAACGAGCAGTACTTC. Translation gives CASSAYTGGFNEQYF. The chain joins TRBV9 to TRBJ2-7; the match to TRBD1 covers 9 bases. Germline-derived CDR1 and CDR2 are SGDLS and YYNGEE. This CDR3 spans 15 amino acids. Germline trimming cut 3 bases from V and 5 bases from J; bases unmatched to any gene: 9.

The chain recombines TRBV15 with TRBJ2-7; possibly TRBD2 for D (7 bases). V lost 0 bases, J lost 1 base, and 10 bases lay in between. The CDR3 loop spans 15 amino acids. Germline V CDR1 and CDR2: LNHNV, YYDKDF (reference sequence). This CDR3 reads CATSREGRGSYEQYF. CDR3 nucleotide sequence: TGTGCCACCAGCAGAGAAGGGAGGGGGTCCTACGAGCAGTACTTC. The full variable domain, in which reference TRBV15 and TRBJ2-7 provide the parts outside the CDR3, is DAMVIQNPRYQVTQFGKPVTLSCSQTLNHNVMYWYQQKSSQAPKLLFHYYDKDFNNEADTPDNFQSRRPNTSFCFLDIRSPGLGDTAMYLCATSREGRGSYEQYFGPGTRLTVT.

This clone was seen a single time. CDR3 region: CASCPQWQSYGYTF. Here the CDR3 DNA reads TGTGCCAGCTGCCCCCAGTGGCAGTCCTATGGCTACACCTTC. The gene calls are TRBV7-2 and TRBJ1-2; no definite D call. The CDR3 is 14 amino acids. Trimming took 8 bases from V and 4 from J, leaving 17 bases between them. From germline, CDR1 is SGHTA and CDR2 FQGNSA.

This rearrangement joins TRBV6-6 to TRBJ2-7; a possible D gene is TRBD1 (6 bases). Germline V lookup: CDR1 MNHNY, CDR2 SVGAGI (reference sequence). Trimming removed 5 bases from V and 2 bases from J, with 13 bases in between. There are 14 residues in the CDR3. The CDR3 loop reads CASSTQGGPYEQYF. The CDR3 DNA is TGTGCCAGCAGTACCCAAGGGGGACCCTACGAGCAGTACTTC.

V usage is TRBV5-1 and J usage is TRBJ2-1, with 10 bases aligning to TRBD1. V lost 4 bases and J lost 10; bases outside the gene matches: 5. The germline V gene encodes CDR1 SGHRS and CDR2 YFSETQ. This CDR3 contains 13 residues. Written as DNA, the CDR3 is TGCGCCAGCAGCACAGGACAGGGGGGAGAGCAGTTCTTC. Protein: CASSTGQGGEQFF. Complete variable domain (other parts from reference TRBV5-1 and TRBJ2-1): KAGVTQTPRYLIKTRGQQVTLSCSPISGHRSVSWYQQTPGQGLQFLFEYFSETQRNKGNFPGRFSGRQFSNSRSEMNVSTLELGDSALYLCASSTGQGGEQFFGPGTRLTVL.

V and J are TRBV7-9 and TRBJ2-3; tentatively, D is TRBD1 (6 bases). CDR3 length equals 15 residues. Trimming shortened V by 4 bases and J by 0 bases, and 11 bases separated the two germline ends. The V gene's germline CDR1 is SEHNR and CDR2 FQNEAQ (reference sequence). CDR3 loop: CASSSGTKSTDTQYF. CDR3 in DNA: TGTGCCAGCAGCTCCGGGACAAAGAGCACAGATACGCAGTATTTT.

The rearrangement uses TRBV5-6 and TRBJ1-2, with TRBD1 identical over 8 bases. The CDR3 sequence is 16 residues long. Losses at the gene ends were 4 bases for V and 6 bases for J; bases not matched to a gene: 14. Germline CDR1 SGHDT, CDR2 YYEEEE. CDR3: CASSLRTGYRLDGYTF. CDR3 in DNA: TGTGCCAGCAGCCTAAGGACAGGGTATAGATTGGATGGCTACACCTTC. The full variable domain, its missing parts supplied by reference TRBV5-6 and TRBJ1-2, is DAGVTQSPTHLIKTRGQQVTLRCSPKSGHDTVSWYQQALGQGPQFIFQYYEEEERQRGNFPDRFSGHQFPNYSSELNVNALLLGDSALYLCASSLRTGYRLDGYTFGSGTRLTVV.

The J gene is TRBJ1-6, the V gene TRBV5-6, with D unclear. V lost 2 bases to trimming and J lost 7 bases, with 10 bases between them. CDR1 and CDR2 from the germline V gene are SGHDT and YYEEEE. The CDR3 loop spans 14 amino acids. In nucleotides, the CDR3 is TGTGCCAGCAGCTTCCTACACAGCAATTCACCCCTCCACTTT. Translating it yields CASSFLHSNSPLHF.

The rearrangement uses TRBV5-4 and TRBJ1-1; D is undetermined. Per the germline V gene, CDR1 is SGHNT and CDR2 is YYREEE (reference sequence). The CDR3 is made up of 14 amino acids. With 0 bases removed from V and 0 bases from J, the gap between germline ends came to 6 bases. The CDR3 loop is CASSLARMNTEAFF. The CDR3 DNA sequence: TGTGCCAGCAGCTTGGCCAGAATGAACACTGAAGCTTTCTTT. Complete variable domain (other parts from reference TRBV5-4 and TRBJ1-1): ETGVTQSPTHLIKTRGQQVTLRCSSQSGHNTVSWYQQALGQGPQFIFQYYREEENGRGNFPPRFSGLQFPNYSSELNVNALELDDSALYLCASSLARMNTEAFFGQGTRLTVV.

V gene TRBV9 combines with J gene TRBJ2-7; D is perhaps TRBD1 (6 bases). There are 14 residues in the CDR3. Germline CDR1 is SGDLS and CDR2 is YYNGEE. Deletions cut 3 bases from V and 2 bases from J, with 12 bases between. As DNA, the CDR3 is TGTGCCAGCAGCGAACAGGGCCTTCCCTACGAGCAGTACTTC. Its translation: CASSEQGLPYEQYF.

The chain links TRBV2 to TRBJ1-4; tentative D call: TRBD1 (5 bases). V lost 5 bases and J lost 12, with 13 bases in between. The length of the CDR3 is 12 residues. From germline, CDR1 is SNHLY and CDR2 FYNNEI. The CDR3 reads CASSLQVSELFF. As DNA, the CDR3 is TGTGCCAGCAGTTTACAGGTATCGGAACTGTTTTTT. The full variable domain, completed using reference TRBV2 and TRBJ1-4, is EPEVTQTPSHQVTQMGQEVILRCVPISNHLYFYWYRQILGQKVEFLVSFYNNEISEKSEIFDDQFSVERPDGSNFTLKIRSTKLEDSAMYFCASSLQVSELFFGSGTQLSVL.

The chain joins TRBV5-4 to TRBJ2-5, with 7 bases identical to TRBD2. Germline CDR1 is SGHNT and CDR2 is YYREEE (reference sequence). Trimming cost V 4 bases and J 0 bases; bases outside gene matches: 9. The CDR3 runs to 16 residues. For the CDR3, the DNA is TGTGCCAGCAGCCCTGGGGGGGGAGGCAACCAAGAGACCCAGTACTTC. It yields the protein CASSPGGGGNQETQYF.

Concerning this clone: This CDR3 is also generated by other DNA sequences in the sample. The chain uses TRBV5-4 and TRBJ1-4, with 9 bases aligning to TRBD1. The CDR3 runs 14 residues. Germline assignment: CDR1 SGHNT and CDR2 YYREEE (reference sequence). Trimming removed 0 bases from V and 7 bases from J; junction bases left unmatched: 1. The CDR3, as DNA: TGTGCCAGCAGCTTGGGGACAGGGGCTGAAAAACTGTTTTTT. Residues: CASSLGTGAEKLFF.

This chain links TRBV19 with TRBJ1-2, with TRBD1 identical over 9 bases. The CDR3 extends over 13 amino acids. V shed 5 bases, J shed 8 bases, and the junction held 6 bases outside the gene matches. The V gene's germline CDR1 is LNHDA and CDR2 SQIVND (reference sequence). CDR3 residues: CASSWDRASGYTF. The CDR3 DNA reads as TGTGCCAGTAGTTGGGACAGGGCGAGCGGCTACACCTTC. The full variable domain, with the rest looked up from reference TRBV19 and TRBJ1-2, is DGGITQSPKYLFRKEGQNVTLSCEQNLNHDAMYWYRQDPGQGLRLIYYSQIVNDFQKGDIAEGYSVSREKKESFPLTVTSAQKNPTAFYLCASSWDRASGYTFGSGTRLTVV.

The rearrangement uses TRBV2 and TRBJ2-7; 8 bases are a match to TRBD2. In germline, CDR1 is SNHLY, CDR2 FYNNEI. The trim removed 6 bases at V and 0 bases at J, leaving 4 bases unmatched. The CDR3 length is 14 residues. The chain's CDR3 is CASRLLAASYEQYF. In DNA form, the CDR3 reads TGTGCCAGCAGATTACTAGCGGCCTCCTACGAGCAGTACTTC.

The chain joins TRBV7-2 to TRBJ2-7; D is undetermined. The CDR3 consists of 15 residues. Germline V gives CDR1 SGHTA, CDR2 FQGNSA. V was trimmed by 1 base and J by 2 bases, leaving 12 bases between them. The CDR3 loop is CASSLGQATTYEQYF. The CDR3 nucleotides are TGTGCCAGCAGCTTAGGTCAGGCCACCACCTACGAGCAGTACTTC.

The gene calls are TRBV4-3 and TRBJ2-1; 11 bases are shared with TRBD2. Germline-derived CDR1 and CDR2 are LGHNA and YSLEER. V lost 5 bases, J lost 4 bases, and 7 bases stayed unmatched. The length of the CDR3 is 16 residues. The CDR3 is CASSRGLADFYNEQFF. CDR3 in DNA: TGCGCCAGCAGCAGGGGACTAGCGGATTTTTACAATGAGCAGTTCTTC.

As DNA, the CDR3 is TGCGCCAGCAGCCAGGACAGGGAGGCTGGCTACACCTTC. This translates into CASSQDREAGYTF. The chain employs TRBV4-1 and TRBJ1-2, with 8 bases lining up with TRBD1. With V trimmed by 3 bases and J by 7 bases, 4 bases remained unmatched. Germline V gene sequence: CDR1 MGHRA, CDR2 YSYEKL. This CDR3 has 13 amino acids.

This rearrangement joins TRBV27 to TRBJ2-7; 7 positions match TRBD2. Germline V gives CDR1 MNHEY, CDR2 SMNVEV (reference sequence). Unmatched junction bases numbered 6, after V lost 4 bases and J lost 0 bases. CDR3 size: 15 residues. CDR3 DNA: TGTGCCAGCAGTTCCACTAGCGCTAGCTCCTACGAGCAGTACTTC. Translated, it gives CASSSTSASSYEQYF.

A single count supports this clone. The chain joins TRBV6-5 to TRBJ1-2, with D perhaps matching TRBD1 (5 bases). V was cut by 5 bases and J by 3 bases, with 7 bases left in between. The CDR3 is 12 amino acids. The germline CDR1 and CDR2 sequences are MNHEY and SVGAGI. CDR3 in amino acids: CASSRGDYGYTF. The CDR3 bases are TGTGCCAGCAGTAGGGGCGACTATGGCTACACCTTC.

V and J are TRBV5-1 and TRBJ2-2, with 7 bases aligning to TRBD2. Germline lookup yields CDR1 SGHRS and CDR2 YFSETQ. J was trimmed by 4 bases and V by 4 bases; bases with no gene match: 10. The CDR3 has 16 residues. CDR3 protein: CASSPGVGGSTGELFF. As DNA, the CDR3 is TGCGCCAGCAGCCCAGGTGTCGGGGGGAGCACCGGGGAGCTGTTTTTT. Full variable domain (outside the CDR3, taken from reference TRBV5-1 and TRBJ2-2): KAGVTQTPRYLIKTRGQQVTLSCSPISGHRSVSWYQQTPGQGLQFLFEYFSETQRNKGNFPGRFSGRQFSNSRSEMNVSTLELGDSALYLCASSPGVGGSTGELFFGEGSRLTVL.

The chain carries TRBV7-8 and TRBJ2-7, with D possibly matching TRBD2 (8 bases). The germline V gene encodes CDR1 SGHVS and CDR2 FQNEAQ. Trimming cost V 5 bases and J 6 bases, with 17 bases left between them. The CDR3 contains 14 residues. The CDR3 nucleotides read TGTGCCAGCAGCCCCGGGAGGGGGCAGTCCGAGCAGTACTTC. Translating it yields CASSPGRGQSEQYF.